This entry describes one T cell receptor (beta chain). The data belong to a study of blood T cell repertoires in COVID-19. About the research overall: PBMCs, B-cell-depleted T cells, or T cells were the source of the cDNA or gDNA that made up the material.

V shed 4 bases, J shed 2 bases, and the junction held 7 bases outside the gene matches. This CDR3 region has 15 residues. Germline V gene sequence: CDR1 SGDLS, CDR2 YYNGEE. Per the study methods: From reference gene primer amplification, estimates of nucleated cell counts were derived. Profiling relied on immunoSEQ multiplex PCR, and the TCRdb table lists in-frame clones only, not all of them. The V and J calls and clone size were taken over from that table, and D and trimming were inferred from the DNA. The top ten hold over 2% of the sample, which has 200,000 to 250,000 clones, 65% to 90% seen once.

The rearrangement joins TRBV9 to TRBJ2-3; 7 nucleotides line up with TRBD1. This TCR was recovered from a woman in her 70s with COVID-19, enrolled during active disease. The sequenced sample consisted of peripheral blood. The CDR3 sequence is CASSFRDRLTDTQYF. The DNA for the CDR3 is TGTGCCAGCAGCTTCCGGGACAGACTCACAGATACGCAGTATTTT.